This T cell receptor beta chain was recorded in a study of CD8+CD57+ T cells in acquired aplastic anemia. The template for TCR beta VDJ and CDR3 sequence profiling was genomic DNA. From the reads, TCRdb called clonotypes with MiXCR, one entry per CDR3 protein. The data hold 15,000 to 25,000 distinct CDR3 sequences, with approximately 37% observed a single time. Overall study findings and caveats: CD8+CD57+ cells showed decreased diversity compared with total CD4+ and CD8+ cells in patients.

CDR3 size: 14 residues. Germline V gene sequence: CDR1 MNHNS, CDR2 SASEGT. J gave up 5 bases and V 2 bases, and 4 bases lay outside the gene matches. Sequencing was done on patients that had shown CD8+CD57+ cell expansion by flow cytometry. Each patient had severe acquired aplastic anemia. This clonotype was seen ten or more times. Its antigen is not identified. This clonotype originated in a human donor with aplastic anemia. Sequenced: CD8+CD57+ T cells sorted from PBMCs. Described subset: bead-enriched CD8+CD57+ effector memory T cells from SAA patients. The gene calls are TRBV6-1 and TRBJ2-3, with 7 bases lining up with TRBD2. CDR3 bases: TGTGCCAGCAGTGAATCTTGGGAGGGAGATACGCAGTATTTT. This gives the protein CASSESWEGDTQYF.